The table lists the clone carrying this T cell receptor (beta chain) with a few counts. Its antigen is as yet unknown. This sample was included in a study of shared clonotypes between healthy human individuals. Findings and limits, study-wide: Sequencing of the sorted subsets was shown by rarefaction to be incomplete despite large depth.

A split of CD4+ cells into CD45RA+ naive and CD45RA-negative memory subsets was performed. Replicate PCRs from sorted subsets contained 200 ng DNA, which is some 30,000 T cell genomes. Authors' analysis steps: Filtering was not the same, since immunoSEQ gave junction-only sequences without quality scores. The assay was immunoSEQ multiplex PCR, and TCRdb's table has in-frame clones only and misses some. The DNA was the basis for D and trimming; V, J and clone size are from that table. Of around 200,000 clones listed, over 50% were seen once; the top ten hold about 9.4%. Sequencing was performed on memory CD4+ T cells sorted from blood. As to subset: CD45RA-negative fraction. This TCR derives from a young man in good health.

The CDR3 protein is CASSLSDGELFF. CDR3 coding DNA: TGCGCCAGCAGCTTGTCGGACGGGGAGCTGTTTTTT. This chain joins TRBV5-1 and TRBJ2-2; D not resolved. The CDR3 has 12 residues. V lost 1 base, J lost 7 bases, and 5 bases lay in between. CDR1 is SGHRS and CDR2 is YFSETQ in the germline V gene.